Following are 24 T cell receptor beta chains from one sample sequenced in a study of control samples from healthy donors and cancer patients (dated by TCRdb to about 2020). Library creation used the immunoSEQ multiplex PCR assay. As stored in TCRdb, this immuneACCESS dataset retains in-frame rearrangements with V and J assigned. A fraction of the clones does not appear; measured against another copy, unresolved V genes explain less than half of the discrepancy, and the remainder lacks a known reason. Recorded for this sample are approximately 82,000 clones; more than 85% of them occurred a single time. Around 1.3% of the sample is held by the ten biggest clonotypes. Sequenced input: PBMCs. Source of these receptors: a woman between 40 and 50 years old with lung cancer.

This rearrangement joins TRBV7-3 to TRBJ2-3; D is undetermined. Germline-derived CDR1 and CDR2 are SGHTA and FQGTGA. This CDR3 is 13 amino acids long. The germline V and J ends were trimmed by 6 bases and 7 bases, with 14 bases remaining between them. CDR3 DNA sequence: TGTGCCAGCAGTCTAGATGCAGACCATACGCAGTATTTT. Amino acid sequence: CASSLDADHTQYF. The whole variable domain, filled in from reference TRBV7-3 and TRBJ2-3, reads GAGVSQTPSNKVTEKGKYVELRCDPISGHTALYWYRQSLGQGPEFLIYFQGTGAADDSGLPNDRFFAVRPEGSVSTLKIQRTERGDSAVYLCASSLDADHTQYFGPGTRLTVL.

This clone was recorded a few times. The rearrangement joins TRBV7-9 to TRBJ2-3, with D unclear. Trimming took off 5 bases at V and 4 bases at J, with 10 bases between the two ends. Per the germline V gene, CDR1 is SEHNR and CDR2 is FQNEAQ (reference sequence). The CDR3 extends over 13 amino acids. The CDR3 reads CASSPKGPDTQYF. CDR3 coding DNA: TGTGCCAGCAGCCCCAAGGGCCCAGATACGCAGTATTTT.

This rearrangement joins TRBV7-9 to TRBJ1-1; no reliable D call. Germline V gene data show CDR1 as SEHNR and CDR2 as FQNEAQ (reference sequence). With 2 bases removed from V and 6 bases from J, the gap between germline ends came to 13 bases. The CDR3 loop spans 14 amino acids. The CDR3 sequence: CASSLSTDNPEAFF. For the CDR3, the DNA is TGTGCCAGCAGCTTATCCACCGATAACCCTGAAGCTTTCTTT.

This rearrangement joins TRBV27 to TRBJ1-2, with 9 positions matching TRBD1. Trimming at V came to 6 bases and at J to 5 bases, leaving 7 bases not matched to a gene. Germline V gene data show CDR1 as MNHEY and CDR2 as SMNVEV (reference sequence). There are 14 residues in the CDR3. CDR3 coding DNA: TGTGCCAGCAGAACAGGGGGCGCAGGGTATGGCTACACCTTC. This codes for CASRTGGAGYGYTF.

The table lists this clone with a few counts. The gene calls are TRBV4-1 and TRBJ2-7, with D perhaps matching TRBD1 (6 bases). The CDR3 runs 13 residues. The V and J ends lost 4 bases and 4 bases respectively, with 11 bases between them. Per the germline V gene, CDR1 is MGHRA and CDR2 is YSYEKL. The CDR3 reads CASSLRQAYEQYF. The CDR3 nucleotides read TGCGCCAGCAGCCTCCGACAGGCGTACGAGCAGTACTTC.

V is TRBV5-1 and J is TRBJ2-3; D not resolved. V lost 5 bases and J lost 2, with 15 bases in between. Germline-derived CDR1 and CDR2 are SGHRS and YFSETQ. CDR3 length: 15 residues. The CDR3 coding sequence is TGCGCCAGCAGACCGTTTGCGATTAACACAGATACGCAGTATTTT. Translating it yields CASRPFAINTDTQYF.

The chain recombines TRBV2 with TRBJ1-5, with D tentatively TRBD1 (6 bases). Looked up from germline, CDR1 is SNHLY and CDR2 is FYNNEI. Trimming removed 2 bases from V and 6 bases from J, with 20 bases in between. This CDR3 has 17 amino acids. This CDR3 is CASSEPGVGGVSQPQHF. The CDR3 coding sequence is TGTGCCAGCAGTGAACCGGGGGTGGGGGGCGTGAGTCAGCCCCAGCATTTT.

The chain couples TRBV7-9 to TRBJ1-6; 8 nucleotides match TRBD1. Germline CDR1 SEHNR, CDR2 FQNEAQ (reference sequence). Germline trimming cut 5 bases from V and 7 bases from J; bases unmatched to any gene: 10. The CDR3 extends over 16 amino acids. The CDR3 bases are TGTGCCAGCAGCCCTAGTGACAGGGGTTGGAATTCACCCCTCCACTTT. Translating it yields CASSPSDRGWNSPLHF.

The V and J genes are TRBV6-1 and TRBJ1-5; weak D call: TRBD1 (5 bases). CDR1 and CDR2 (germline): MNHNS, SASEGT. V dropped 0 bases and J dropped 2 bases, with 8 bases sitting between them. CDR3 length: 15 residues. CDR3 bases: TGTGCCAGCAGTGAAGCCGTGACAGGCAATCAGCCCCAGCATTTT. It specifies CASSEAVTGNQPQHF.

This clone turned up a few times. The CDR3 bases are TGTGCCAGCACCGAACAGGGATGGAATTCACCCCTCCACTTT. Encoded protein: CASTEQGWNSPLHF. This chain uses TRBV7-9 with TRBJ1-6; TRBD1 is a possible D gene (6 bases). Trimming left V 7 bases short and J 7 bases short, with 14 bases between. This CDR3 has 14 residues. CDR1 and CDR2 from the germline V gene are SEHNR and FQNEAQ (reference sequence). The whole variable domain, filled in from reference TRBV7-9 and TRBJ1-6, reads DTGVSQNPRHKITKRGQNVTFRCDPISEHNRLYWYRQTLGQGPEFLTYFQNEAQLEKSRLLSDRFSAERPKGSFSTLEIQRTEQGDSAMYLCASTEQGWNSPLHFGNGTRLTVT.

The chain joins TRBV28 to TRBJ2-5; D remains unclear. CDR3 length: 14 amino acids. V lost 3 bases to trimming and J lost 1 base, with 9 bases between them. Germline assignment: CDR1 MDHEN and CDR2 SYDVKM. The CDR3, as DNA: TGTGCCAGCAGTTTCAGGCAGTTCCAAGAGACCCAGTACTTC. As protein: CASSFRQFQETQYF.

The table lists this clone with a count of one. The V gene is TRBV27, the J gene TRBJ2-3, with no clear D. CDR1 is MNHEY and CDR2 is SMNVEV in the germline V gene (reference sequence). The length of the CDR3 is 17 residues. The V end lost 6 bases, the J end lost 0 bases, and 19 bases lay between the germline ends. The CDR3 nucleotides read TGTGCCAGCAGCCGGGTCCGACCCCCACGAAGCACAGATACGCAGTATTTT. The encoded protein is CASSRVRPPRSTDTQYF.

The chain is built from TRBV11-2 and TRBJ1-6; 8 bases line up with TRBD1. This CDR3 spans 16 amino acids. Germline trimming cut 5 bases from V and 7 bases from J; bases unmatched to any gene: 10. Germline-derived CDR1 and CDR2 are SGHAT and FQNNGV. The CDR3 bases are TGTGCCAGCAGCCGAGACTGGACAGGGTCAAATTCACCCCTCCACTTT. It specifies CASSRDWTGSNSPLHF.

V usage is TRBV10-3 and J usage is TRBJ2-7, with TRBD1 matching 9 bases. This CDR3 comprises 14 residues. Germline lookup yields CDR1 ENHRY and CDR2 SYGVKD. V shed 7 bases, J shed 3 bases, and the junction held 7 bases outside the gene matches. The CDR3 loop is CAITPRTGDYEQYF. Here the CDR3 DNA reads TGTGCCATCACGCCCCGGACAGGGGACTACGAGCAGTACTTC.

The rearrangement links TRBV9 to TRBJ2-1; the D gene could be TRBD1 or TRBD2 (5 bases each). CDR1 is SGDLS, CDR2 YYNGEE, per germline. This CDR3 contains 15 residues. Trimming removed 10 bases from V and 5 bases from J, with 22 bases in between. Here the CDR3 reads CAGHETGLPDNEQFF. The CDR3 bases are TGTGCCGGCCACGAAACGGGGCTGCCGGACAATGAGCAGTTCTTC.

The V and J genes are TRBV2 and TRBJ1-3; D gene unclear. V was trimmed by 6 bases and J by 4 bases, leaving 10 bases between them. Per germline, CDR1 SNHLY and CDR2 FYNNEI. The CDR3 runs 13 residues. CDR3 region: CASRLDGGNTIYF. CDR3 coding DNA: TGTGCCAGCAGGCTGGACGGAGGAAACACCATATATTTT.

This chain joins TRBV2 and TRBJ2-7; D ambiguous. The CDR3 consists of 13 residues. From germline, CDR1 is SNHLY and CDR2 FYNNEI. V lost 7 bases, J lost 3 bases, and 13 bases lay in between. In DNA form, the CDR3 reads TGTGCCAGCACCCTCGAAACCTTCTACGAGCAGTACTTC. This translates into CASTLETFYEQYF. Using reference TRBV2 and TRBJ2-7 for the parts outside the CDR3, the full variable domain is EPEVTQTPSHQVTQMGQEVILRCVPISNHLYFYWYRQILGQKVEFLVSFYNNEISEKSEIFDDQFSVERPDGSNFTLKIRSTKLEDSAMYFCASTLETFYEQYFGPGTRLTVT.

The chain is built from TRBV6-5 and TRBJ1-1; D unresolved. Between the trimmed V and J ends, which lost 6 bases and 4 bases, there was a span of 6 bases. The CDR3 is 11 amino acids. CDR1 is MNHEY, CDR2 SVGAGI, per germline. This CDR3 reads CASSYATEAFF. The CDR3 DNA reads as TGTGCCAGCAGCTACGCCACTGAAGCTTTCTTT.

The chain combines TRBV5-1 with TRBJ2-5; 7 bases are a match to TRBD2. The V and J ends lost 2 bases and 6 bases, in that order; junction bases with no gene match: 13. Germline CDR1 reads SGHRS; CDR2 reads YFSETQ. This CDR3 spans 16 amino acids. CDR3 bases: TGCGCCAGCAGCTTTGTAAGGAGCGGGGAGAAAAAGACCCAGTACTTC. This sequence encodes CASSFVRSGEKKTQYF.

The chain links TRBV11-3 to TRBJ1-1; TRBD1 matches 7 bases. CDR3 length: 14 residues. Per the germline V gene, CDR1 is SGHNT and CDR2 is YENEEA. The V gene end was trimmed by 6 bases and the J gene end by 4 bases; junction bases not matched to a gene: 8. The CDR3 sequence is CASSFSGGSTEAFF. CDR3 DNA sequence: TGTGCCAGCAGTTTTTCAGGGGGTAGCACTGAAGCTTTCTTT.

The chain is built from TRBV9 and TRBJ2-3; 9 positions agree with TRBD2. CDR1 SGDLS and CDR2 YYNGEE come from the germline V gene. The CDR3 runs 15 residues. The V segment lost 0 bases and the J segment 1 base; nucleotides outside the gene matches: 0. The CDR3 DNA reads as TGTGCCAGCAGCGTAGTAGCGGGGGGCACAGATACGCAGTATTTT. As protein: CASSVVAGGTDTQYF.

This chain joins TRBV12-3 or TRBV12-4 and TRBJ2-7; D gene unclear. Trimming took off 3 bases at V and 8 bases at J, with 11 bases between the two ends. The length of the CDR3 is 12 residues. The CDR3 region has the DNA TGTGCCAGCAGTTTTATCCAGGCCCAGCAGTACTTC. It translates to CASSFIQAQQYF.

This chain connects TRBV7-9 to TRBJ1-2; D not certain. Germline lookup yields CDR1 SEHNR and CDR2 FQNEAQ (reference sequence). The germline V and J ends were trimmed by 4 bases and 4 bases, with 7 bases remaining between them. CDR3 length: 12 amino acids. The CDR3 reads CASSSPGYGYTF. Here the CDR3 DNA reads TGTGCCAGCAGCTCGCCGGGCTATGGCTACACCTTC.

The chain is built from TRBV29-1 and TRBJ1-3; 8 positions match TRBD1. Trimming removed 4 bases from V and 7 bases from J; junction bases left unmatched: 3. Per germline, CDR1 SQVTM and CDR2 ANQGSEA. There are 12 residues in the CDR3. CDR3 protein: CSVVGQGNTIYF. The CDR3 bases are TGCAGCGTTGTAGGACAGGGCAACACCATATATTTT.